Shown below are 22 T cell receptor beta chains from a single sample sequenced in a study of T cell repertoires in cytomegalovirus infection. TCRdb re-called the reads with MiXCR, one entry per CDR3 protein. The data contain 450,000 to 650,000 distinct CDR3 sequences, roughly 29% of them seen just once; the ten biggest clones take up less than 15%. The sample consisted of PBMCs. The receptor source for this set is a human donor in good health (CMV status not recorded). Some clones in this sample may be carry-over from other donors' samples.

The rearrangement joins TRBV29-1 to TRBJ2-2; no definite D call. The germline V gene encodes CDR1 SQVTM and CDR2 ANQGSEA. CDR3 size: 16 residues. Trimming stripped 5 bases from V and 2 bases from J, with 18 bases between. The CDR3 DNA is TGCAGCGTTTCTTTCTTGGCTTTCCCTAACACCGGGGAGCTGTTTTTT. This encodes CSVSFLAFPNTGELFF.

The gene calls are TRBV15 and TRBJ2-7, with TRBD1 as a possible D gene (6 bases). V was pared by 4 bases and J by 3 bases, with 7 bases between. The CDR3 consists of 12 residues. Germline CDR1 LNHNV, CDR2 YYDKDF (reference sequence). The CDR3 DNA sequence: TGTGCCACCAGCAAAGGGGGCTACGAGCAGTACTTC. Protein: CATSKGGYEQYF.

This clonotype was detected only a few times. The gene calls are TRBV24-1 and TRBJ1-2; tentatively, D is TRBD1 (5 bases). V was trimmed by 4 bases and J by 4 bases, leaving 9 bases between them. CDR1 and CDR2 from the germline V gene are KGHDR and SFDVKD. The CDR3 length is 13 residues. The CDR3 spells CATSDGTVYGYTF. CDR3 sequence (DNA): TGTGCCACCAGTGACGGGACGGTCTATGGCTACACCTTC.

This clonotype was counted at least ten times. The V call is TRBV7-6, the J call TRBJ2-4; tentative D call: TRBD1 (6 bases). Per the germline V gene, CDR1 is SGHVS and CDR2 is FNYEAQ. The V end lost 1 base, the J end lost 0 bases, and 10 bases lay between the germline ends. The CDR3 totals 16 residues. CDR3 loop: CASSLDAQGAKNIQYF. The CDR3 DNA sequence: TGTGCCAGCAGCTTAGACGCACAGGGAGCCAAAAACATTCAGTACTTC. Complete variable domain (other parts from reference TRBV7-6 and TRBJ2-4): GAGVSQSPRYKVTKRGQDVALRCDPISGHVSLYWYRQALGQGPEFLTYFNYEAQQDKSGLPNDRFSAERPEGSISTLTIQRTEQRDSAMYRCASSLDAQGAKNIQYFGAGTRLSVL.

The chain uses TRBV7-9 and TRBJ1-1; TRBD1 might be the D (5 bases). The CDR3 length is 12 residues. Germline V gene data show CDR1 as SEHNR and CDR2 as FQNEAQ (reference sequence). The V end lost 4 bases, the J end lost 8 bases, and 11 bases lay between the germline ends. CDR3 loop: CASSWTGTEAFF. CDR3 nucleotides: TGTGCCAGCAGCTGGACCGGGACCGAAGCTTTCTTT.

This clonotype was seen repeatedly, ten times or more. The rearrangement joins TRBV7-6 to TRBJ2-1; possibly TRBD2 for D (6 bases). The CDR3 totals 15 residues. V was trimmed by 8 bases and J by 10 bases, leaving 24 bases between them. Germline CDR1 is SGHVS and CDR2 is FNYEAQ. The CDR3 nucleotides are TGTGCCAGCGCCCCCGGTCCATCGGGAGCATGGGAGCAGTTCTTC. Translated: CASAPGPSGAWEQFF.

This clonotype was counted ten times or more. The chain uses TRBV27 and TRBJ1-5, with 8 bases identical to TRBD1. Trimming took 4 bases from V and 2 from J; bases not matched to a gene: 4. The length of the CDR3 is 15 residues. The germline V gene encodes CDR1 MNHEY and CDR2 SMNVEV (reference sequence). As DNA, the CDR3 is TGTGCCAGCAGTTATACGACAGGGGGCAATCAGCCCCAGCATTTT. Translated: CASSYTTGGNQPQHF.

The chain recombines TRBV6-2 or TRBV6-3 with TRBJ2-7; D might be TRBD2 (5 bases). The length of the CDR3 is 13 residues. The V and J ends lost 2 bases and 5 bases respectively, with 10 bases between them. In germline, CDR1 is MNHEY, CDR2 SVGEGT. CDR3 amino acids: CASSYGSLDEQYV. In DNA form, the CDR3 reads TGTGCCAGCAGTTACGGGAGTCTAGACGAGCAGTACGTC.

This chain joins TRBV15 and TRBJ2-1; tentative D call: TRBD2 (6 bases). The CDR3 consists of 17 residues. CDR1 and CDR2 (germline): LNHNV, YYDKDF (reference sequence). Trimming cost V 0 bases and J 1 base, with 13 bases left between them. CDR3 sequence (DNA): TGTGCCACCAGCAGAGATAGCTTGGGGGGTTCCTACAATGAGCAGTTCTTC. Protein sequence: CATSRDSLGGSYNEQFF. The whole variable domain, filled in from reference TRBV15 and TRBJ2-1, reads DAMVIQNPRYQVTQFGKPVTLSCSQTLNHNVMYWYQQKSSQAPKLLFHYYDKDFNNEADTPDNFQSRRPNTSFCFLDIRSPGLGDTAMYLCATSRDSLGGSYNEQFFGPGTRLTVL.

The chain combines TRBV4-3 with TRBJ2-7; no reliable D call. Germline V gene lookup returns CDR1 LGHNA and CDR2 YSLEER. V was clipped by 0 bases and J by 10 bases, with 13 bases between them. The CDR3 extends over 13 amino acids. As DNA, the CDR3 is TGCGCCAGCAGCCAAGATTTAATAAAGCCCCAGTACTTC. Translation gives CASSQDLIKPQYF.

CDR3 sequence (DNA): TGTGCCAGCAGCCAAGATGTGACGGCTGTCGGGGGCAATGAGCAGTTCTTC. It yields the protein CASSQDVTAVGGNEQFF. The chain couples TRBV14 to TRBJ2-1, with D possibly TRBD2 on 6 matching bases. This CDR3 is built from 17 residues. V was trimmed by 0 bases and J by 6 bases, leaving 18 bases between them. Germline V gene sequence: CDR1 SGHDN, CDR2 FVKESK. The full variable domain, in which reference TRBV14 and TRBJ2-1 provide the parts outside the CDR3, is EAGVTQFPSHSVIEKGQTVTLRCDPISGHDNLYWYRRVMGKEIKFLLHFVKESKQDESGMPNNRFLAERTGGTYSTLKVQPAELEDSGVYFCASSQDVTAVGGNEQFFGPGTRLTVL.

This clonotype was counted ten times or more. The chain is built from TRBV7-2 and TRBJ2-1; D gene uncertain. Trimming removed 4 bases from V and 7 bases from J, with 11 bases in between. The CDR3 consists of 13 residues. Germline CDR1 is SGHTA and CDR2 is FQGNSA. For the CDR3, the DNA is TGTGCCAGCAGCTCTTATTTAGAAAATGAGCAGTTCTTC. This sequence encodes CASSSYLENEQFF.

This clonotype was seen at least ten times. The J gene is TRBJ2-7, the V gene TRBV11-1, with a tentative D call TRBD1 (6 bases). Germline CDR1 SGHAT, CDR2 FQDESV (reference sequence). The V end lost 6 bases, the J end lost 0 bases, and 12 bases lay between the germline ends. CDR3 length: 14 amino acids. CDR3 sequence: CASSTTGFSYEQYF. The DNA for the CDR3 is TGTGCCAGCAGTACAACAGGGTTCTCCTACGAGCAGTACTTC.

As concerns this clonotype: This may be a read error, as it is one base from a much larger clone. V usage is TRBV7-2 and J usage is TRBJ2-2; D possibly uses TRBD1 or TRBD2 (5 bases each). The CDR3 totals 17 residues. Germline lookup yields CDR1 SGHTA and CDR2 FQGNSA. V dropped 5 bases and J dropped 4 bases, with 20 bases sitting between them. CDR3 amino acids: CASSPEEWGFVTGELFF. The CDR3 DNA is TGTGCCAGCAGCCCCGAGGAGTGGGGGTTCGTCACCGGGGAGCTGTTTTTT.

The V and J genes are TRBV15 and TRBJ2-7; 7 bases line up with TRBD2. Germline CDR1 and CDR2: LNHNV and YYDKDF (reference sequence). V lost 6 bases to trimming and J lost 7 bases; unmatched junction nucleotides: 15. The CDR3 spans 15 residues. The DNA of the CDR3 is TGTGCCACCAGTAAGAGAGCGGGAAACCTGGGGGAGCAGTACTTC. It specifies CATSKRAGNLGEQYF.

This clonotype has a handful of counts. CDR3 nucleotide sequence: TGTGCCAGCAGCTTACAACAGGTCTATGGCTACACCTTC. It codes for CASSLQQVYGYTF. This sequence joins TRBV7-2 and TRBJ1-2, with D tentatively TRBD1 (5 bases). V lost 2 bases to trimming and J lost 4 bases, with 8 bases between them. There are 13 residues in the CDR3. Germline values: CDR1 SGHTA, CDR2 FQGNSA.

Only one count was recorded for this clonotype. CDR3 nucleotide sequence: TGTGCCAGCAGCTTCGGTTTAGGGATGGTTGAAAAACTGTTTTTT. Encoded protein: CASSFGLGMVEKLFF. V and J are TRBV7-9 and TRBJ1-4; D is unresolved. The germline V gene encodes CDR1 SEHNR and CDR2 FQNEAQ (reference sequence). The CDR3 spans 15 residues. Trimming shortened V by 3 bases and J by 7 bases, and 15 bases separated the two germline ends.

The gene calls are TRBV19 and TRBJ2-7; TRBD2 matches at 7 bases. The CDR3 is made up of 13 amino acids. Per germline, CDR1 LNHDA and CDR2 SQIVND (reference sequence). J was trimmed by 1 base and V by 5 bases; bases with no gene match: 2. CDR3 nucleotide sequence: TGTGCCAGTAGTGCGGGACTATCCTACGAGCAGTACTTC. Its protein product is CASSAGLSYEQYF.

This clonotype appeared a few times. This chain uses TRBV7-2 with TRBJ2-1; 10 bases map to TRBD1. The CDR3 extends over 18 amino acids. Trimming cost V 4 bases and J 9 bases; bases outside gene matches: 18. Germline V lookup: CDR1 SGHTA, CDR2 FQGNSA. The CDR3 sequence is CASSSTGGAAMRRGEQFF. DNA for the CDR3: TGTGCCAGCAGCTCGACAGGGGGCGCCGCGATGCGAAGGGGTGAGCAGTTCTTC.

There are a few counts of this clonotype. The chain is built from TRBV28 and TRBJ2-2; D perhaps matches TRBD1 (6 bases). This CDR3 is built from 15 residues. V was pared by 6 bases and J by 3 bases, with 14 bases between. Germline V CDR1 and CDR2: MDHEN, SYDVKM. CDR3 DNA sequence: TGTGCCAGCAGCTCTGACAGACAGGACACCGGGGAGCTGTTTTTT. This translates into CASSSDRQDTGELFF.

Only a few counts were recorded for this clonotype. The chain uses TRBV7-8 and TRBJ2-3; 9 bases map to TRBD1. The CDR3 length is 14 residues. The V gene's germline CDR1 is SGHVS and CDR2 FQNEAQ. V gave up 9 bases and J gave up 2 bases; unmatched junction bases: 6. This CDR3 reads CASTRDRDTDTQYF. The CDR3 DNA reads as TGTGCCAGTACGCGGGACAGGGACACAGATACGCAGTATTTT.

This clonotype was detected a few times. The rearrangement joins TRBV20-1 to TRBJ2-5, with TRBD2 matching over 9 bases. J lost 5 bases, V lost 6 bases, and 10 bases had no gene match. The germline V gene has CDR1 DFQATT and CDR2 SNEGSKA (reference sequence). This CDR3 is 14 amino acids long. The CDR3 is CSARIAGAGETQYF. CDR3 nucleotides: TGCAGTGCGAGAATAGCGGGAGCTGGGGAGACCCAGTACTTC.